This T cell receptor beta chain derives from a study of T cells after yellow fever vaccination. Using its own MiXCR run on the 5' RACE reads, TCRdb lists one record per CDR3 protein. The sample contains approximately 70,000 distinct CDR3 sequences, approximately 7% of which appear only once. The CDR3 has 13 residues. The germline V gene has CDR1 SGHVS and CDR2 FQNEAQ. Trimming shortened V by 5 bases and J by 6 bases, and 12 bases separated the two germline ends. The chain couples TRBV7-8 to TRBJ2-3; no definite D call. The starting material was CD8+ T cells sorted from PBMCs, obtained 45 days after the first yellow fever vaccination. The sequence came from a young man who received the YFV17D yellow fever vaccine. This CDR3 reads CASSPEGRDTQYF. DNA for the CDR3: TGTGCCAGCAGCCCAGAAGGTCGGGATACGCAGTATTTT.